These 16 T cell receptor beta chains share one sample of origin, sequenced in a study of response to subunit inactivated influenza vaccine. Each CDR3 protein is one row after TCRdb ran MiXCR on the RT-PCR reads. The table shows 550,000 to 600,000 distinct CDR3 sequences, with roughly 10% occurring only once. The sequences come from PBMCs from blood, collected on the day of vaccination. The receptors were gathered from a man over 45 who received an inactivated influenza vaccine.

This clonotype was seen many times. V and J are TRBV6-1 and TRBJ1-5; 7 nucleotides line up with TRBD1. CDR3 length: 14 residues. The germline V gene encodes CDR1 MNHNS and CDR2 SASEGT. V shed 6 bases and J 7 bases; nucleotides not matched to a gene: 9. The CDR3 protein is CASSTGGGRQPQHF. The DNA of the CDR3 is TGTGCCAGCAGCACGGGAGGGGGCAGGCAGCCCCAGCATTTT.

This clonotype was observed a few times. The chain recombines TRBV20-1 with TRBJ2-1; TRBD2 agrees at 9 bases. V lost 0 bases, J lost 7 bases, and 10 bases stayed unmatched. CDR1 is DFQATT, CDR2 SNEGSKA, per germline (reference sequence). CDR3 length: 16 amino acids. This CDR3 reads CSARDRRGGASNEQFF. CDR3 DNA sequence: TGCAGTGCTAGAGATCGTCGCGGGGGGGCCTCAAATGAGCAGTTCTTC.

This clonotype was found a few times. This chain links TRBV7-2 with TRBJ2-1; unclear D gene. CDR3 size: 11 residues. Trimming removed 5 bases at V and 10 bases at J, with 9 bases between. Germline V gives CDR1 SGHTA, CDR2 FQGNSA. The CDR3 spells CASSPGKEQFF. In nucleotides, the CDR3 is TGTGCCAGCAGCCCTGGTAAGGAGCAGTTCTTC.

Only a few counts were recorded for this clonotype. The rearrangement joins TRBV6-6 to TRBJ1-1; D gene unclear. The germline gives CDR1 MNHNY, CDR2 SVGAGI (reference sequence). The germline V and J ends were trimmed by 6 bases and 3 bases, with 8 bases remaining between them. This CDR3 has 12 residues. In nucleotides, the CDR3 is TGTGCCAGCAGCGGGCCAGACACTGAAGCTTTCTTT. Its protein product is CASSGPDTEAFF.

This clonotype was seen ten or more times. The chain combines TRBV20-1 with TRBJ2-1; perhaps TRBD2 as D (6 bases). Trimming cost V 1 base and J 9 bases, with 22 bases left between them. Germline values: CDR1 DFQATT, CDR2 SNEGSKA (reference sequence). This CDR3 is built from 16 residues. The DNA for the CDR3 is TGCAGTGCTAGAGTCCCTCCTCTCATCCGGGAGAGTGAGCAGTTCTTC. Encoded protein: CSARVPPLIRESEQFF.

This clonotype was recorded a few times. This chain connects TRBV7-9 to TRBJ1-5; no definite D call. The CDR3 is 11 amino acids. Germline CDR1 reads SEHNR; CDR2 reads FQNEAQ (reference sequence). Trimming took 6 bases from V and 10 from J, leaving 10 bases between them. For the CDR3, the DNA is TGTGCCAGCAGTGAAGATGGCCCCCAGCATTTT. Residues: CASSEDGPQHF.

This clonotype was recorded a few times. This sequence joins TRBV6-2 or TRBV6-3 and TRBJ2-2, with D tentatively TRBD1 (6 bases). The CDR3 runs 16 residues. The V end lost 1 base, the J end lost 0 bases, and 9 bases lay between the germline ends. CDR1 is MNHEY and CDR2 is SVGEGT in the germline V gene. The DNA of the CDR3 is TGTGCCAGCAGTTACTGGGACACCCCGAACACCGGGGAGCTGTTTTTT. It specifies CASSYWDTPNTGELFF.

This clonotype came up many times. V and J are TRBV4-3 and TRBJ2-1; D uncertain. The germline V and J ends were trimmed by 4 bases and 8 bases, with 12 bases remaining between them. The CDR3 length is 13 residues. CDR1 and CDR2 from the germline V gene are LGHNA and YSLEER. Here the CDR3 reads CASSPRLGDEQFF. CDR3 nucleotides: TGCGCCAGCAGCCCGCGATTGGGCGATGAGCAGTTCTTC.

The chain uses TRBV12-3 or TRBV12-4 and TRBJ2-7; TRBD1 aligns across 11 bases. The CDR3 loop spans 16 amino acids. V trimming: 8 bases; J trimming: 3 bases; junction bases outside the gene matches: 12. Here the CDR3 reads CASGPLPGQGDYEQYF. In DNA form, the CDR3 reads TGTGCCAGCGGACCTCTTCCGGGACAGGGGGACTACGAGCAGTACTTC.

V gene TRBV28 combines with J gene TRBJ2-5; D is unclear. Germline values: CDR1 MDHEN, CDR2 SYDVKM. This CDR3 comprises 16 residues. The ends were cut back, 3 bases at V and 2 bases at J, with 16 bases in the middle. The CDR3 is CASSLVWAALQETQYF. DNA for the CDR3: TGTGCCAGCAGTTTGGTGTGGGCAGCTTTACAAGAGACCCAGTACTTC.

A few counts support this clonotype. V usage is TRBV11-2 and J usage is TRBJ2-5, with D hard to call. V was pared by 1 base and J by 5 bases, with 14 bases between. The length of the CDR3 is 15 residues. The germline V gene encodes CDR1 SGHAT and CDR2 FQNNGV. The CDR3 bases are TGTGCCAGCAGCTTAGTAGCCCGGGCGGTGGAGACCCAGTACTTC. Residues: CASSLVARAVETQYF.

This clonotype has just a few counts. The gene calls are TRBV20-1 and TRBJ2-3; maybe TRBD2 (6 bases). This CDR3 region has 13 residues. Germline V gives CDR1 DFQATT, CDR2 SNEGSKA (reference sequence). V gave up 6 bases and J gave up 0 bases, with 10 bases separating them. This chain's CDR3 is CSADRGSTDTQYF. The CDR3 region has the DNA TGCAGTGCAGACCGGGGGAGCACAGATACGCAGTATTTT.

This clonotype was seen many times. The rearrangement links TRBV28 to TRBJ1-5, with no clear D. Germline assignment: CDR1 MDHEN and CDR2 SYDVKM. CDR3 length equals 17 residues. V lost 4 bases and J 6 bases, leaving 22 bases between the germline ends. The CDR3 spells CASSSLSSGLFTQPQHF. Written as DNA, the CDR3 is TGTGCCAGCAGTTCGTTATCATCCGGACTTTTCACTCAGCCCCAGCATTTT.

Comments on this clonotype: The junction shows a germline mismatch at one end, possibly a read error. V usage is TRBV6-5 and J usage is TRBJ2-1, with a possible D match to TRBD2 (8 bases). The germline V gene encodes CDR1 MNHEY and CDR2 SVGAGI. The CDR3 loop spans 16 amino acids. This chain's CDR3 is CASSLSPGLGGNDQFF. CDR3 coding DNA: TGTGCCAGCAGTTTATCTCCGGGACTAGGGGGCAATGATCAGTTCTTC.

The chain is built from TRBV6-2 or TRBV6-3 and TRBJ2-3; 9 bases fit TRBD2. Germline V gene sequence: CDR1 MNHEY, CDR2 SVGEGT. With 2 bases clipped from V and 0 bases from J, the junction kept 9 bases outside the gene matches. The CDR3 spans 18 residues. The CDR3 region has the DNA TGTGCCAGCAGTTACCGGAGGGGACTAGCATTGAGCACAGATACGCAGTATTTT. As protein: CASSYRRGLALSTDTQYF.

This clonotype was found a few times. The V gene is TRBV28, the J gene TRBJ2-7; D perhaps matches TRBD2 (6 bases). In germline, CDR1 is MDHEN, CDR2 SYDVKM. The CDR3 has 15 residues. Trimming removed 5 bases at V and 0 bases at J, with 14 bases between. The CDR3 DNA reads as TGTGCCAGCAGTGTTAGCGGAATGCTCTCCTACGAGCAGTACTTC. Its protein is CASSVSGMLSYEQYF.